Listed here is a single T cell receptor beta chain. The data stem from a study of blood T cell repertoires in COVID-19. Background on the study: Acute and convalescent COVID-19 samples came from the United States, Italy and Spain.

Authors' methods: Cell counts per sample came from amplifying reference gene primers. Measured with immunoSEQ multiplex PCR; TCRdb has only the in-frame clones, and not every one. The DNA gave D and trimming, while V, J and clone size come from that table. The sample contains a few hundred thousand clones, over 75% of which appear only once. Across 24 US areas, participants ranged in age from about 18 to 90 years. Two consecutive negative NP/OP PCR tests, clearance, or resolved symptoms defined Cohort 3 recovery. Sequencing input: PBMCs or T cells enriched from blood (not recorded which). The sequence derives from a man younger than 40 who had recovered from COVID-19.

The CDR3 region is CASRGWTDRRKRGYEQYF. In DNA, the CDR3 is TGTGCCAGTAGGGGTTGGACAGACCGAAGAAAGAGAGGCTACGAGCAGTACTTC. The chain carries TRBV19 and TRBJ2-7; TRBD1 might be the D (6 bases). The CDR3 loop spans 18 amino acids. The ends were cut back, 6 bases at V and 3 bases at J, with 27 bases in the middle. In germline, CDR1 is LNHDA, CDR2 SQIVND (reference sequence).